These T cell receptor beta chains were read from a single sample in a study of cytomegalovirus exposure and HLA in healthy donors. Measured with immunoSEQ multiplex PCR; TCRdb has only the in-frame clones, and not every one. The sample includes around 130,000 clones, about 81% of them seen just once. The source material was PBMCs. These receptors originate from a man between 35 and 55 years old in good health and CMV-seronegative. CDR3s include the opening cysteine and the closing phenylalanine or tryptophan. The order of the fields is J gene, clone size, D gene, V gene, CDR3 protein, CDR3 DNA. D genes are given only for firm matches. Size values are once, few and many counts, or a class for expanded clones, and some rows have none.

TRBJ2-1 | . | TRBD1 | TRBV7-2 | CASSPSQGAYNEQFF | TGTGCCAGCAGTCCGTCGCAGGGGGCCTACAATGAGCAGTTCTTC
TRBJ1-1 | . | TRBD1 | TRBV5-1 | CASSWGQGGGTEAFF | TGCGCCAGCAGCTGGGGACAGGGAGGGGGGACTGAAGCTTTCTTT
TRBJ1-6 | . | TRBD1 | TRBV10-3 | CAISRGTANSPLHF | TGTGCCATCTCCCGCGGGACAGCTAATTCACCCCTCCACTTT
TRBJ2-3 | . | . | TRBV5-1 | CASSREGRPRSTDTQYF | TGCGCCAGCAGCCGTGAGGGTCGGCCCCGAAGCACAGATACGCAGTATTTT
TRBJ2-6 | . | . | TRBV5-1 | CASSFPGASGANGLTF | TGCGCCAGCAGCTTCCCAGGGGCAAGTGGGGCCAACGGCCTGACTTTC
TRBJ1-1 | . | . | TRBV15 | CATSRTYREGTEAFF | TGTGCCACCAGCAGAACCTACAGGGAGGGCACTGAAGCTTTCTTT
TRBJ1-2 | . | . | TRBV5-5 | CASSSDSVYGYTF | TGTGCCAGCAGCTCTGACAGCGTCTATGGCTACACCTTC
TRBJ1-2 | few | TRBD1 | TRBV14 | CASSQTGTGNYGYTF | TGTGCCAGCAGCCAAACCGGGACAGGGAACTATGGCTACACCTTC
TRBJ2-3 | . | . | TRBV7-8 | CASTLRTDTQYF | TGTGCCAGCACTCTGCGTACCGATACGCAGTATTTT
TRBJ2-1 | . | . | TRBV7-8 | CASSGLGHEQFF | TGTGCCAGCAGCGGGTTGGGCCATGAGCAGTTCTTC
TRBJ2-2 | . | TRBD2 | TRBV19 | CASSTGGGTGELFF | TGTGCCAGTAGTACGGGCGGGGGCACCGGGGAGCTGTTTTTT
TRBJ2-1 | . | TRBD2 | TRBV5-1 | CASTPWTSGYNEQFF | TGCGCCAGCACCCCCTGGACTAGCGGTTACAATGAGCAGTTCTTC
TRBJ1-3 | . | . | TRBV6-1 | CASSESVYRNTIYF | TGTGCCAGCAGTGAATCCGTCTACCGGAACACCATATATTTT
TRBJ2-5 | . | TRBD2 | TRBV7-2 | CASSYTIAGRETQYF | TGTGCCAGCAGCTACACCATAGCGGGACGGGAGACCCAGTACTTC
TRBJ1-1 | . | . | TRBV30 | CAWAGRGATEAFF | TGTGCCTGGGCCGGGCGGGGCGCCACTGAAGCTTTCTTT
TRBJ1-4 | once | . | TRBV7-9 | CASSLEPEVRNEKLFF | TGTGCCAGCAGCTTAGAACCCGAGGTCCGTAATGAAAAACTGTTTTTT
TRBJ2-5 | . | TRBD2 | TRBV7-9 | CASSSLLASQETQYF | TGTGCCAGCAGCTCCCTACTAGCGTCCCAAGAGACCCAGTACTTC
TRBJ2-1 | . | . | TRBV5-1 | CASSAYYLSTEQFF | TGCGCCAGCAGCGCCTACTACCTAAGCACCGAGCAGTTCTTC
TRBJ2-2 | . | . | TRBV5-1 | CASSATGLNAGELFF | TGCGCCAGCAGCGCAACAGGGCTTAACGCCGGGGAGCTGTTTTTT
TRBJ2-7 | . | . | TRBV18 | CASSPHAGYEQYF | TGTGCCAGCTCACCACACGCAGGGTACGAGCAGTACTTC
TRBJ2-7 | . | TRBD2 | TRBV5-1 | CASRPQVTGRVSSYEQYF | TGCGCCAGCAGACCACAGGTCACTGGGAGGGTAAGCTCCTACGAGCAGTACTTC
TRBJ1-2 | once | . | TRBV2 | CASLPGRRDYGYTF | TGTGCCAGCCTCCCAGGGCGCCGGGACTATGGCTACACCTTC
TRBJ2-3 | . | TRBD2 | TRBV28 | CASSAPAGGSTDTQYF | TGTGCCAGCAGTGCTCCCGCGGGAGGAAGCACAGATACGCAGTATTTT
TRBJ1-2 | . | . | TRBV28 | CATQNNYGYTF | TGTGCCACCCAAAATAACTATGGCTACACCTTC
TRBJ2-1 | . | . | TRBV6-5 | CASTVTRGSYNEQFF | TGTGCCAGCACCGTAACTCGAGGCTCCTACAATGAGCAGTTCTTC
TRBJ2-7 | . | . | TRBV2 | CASRSDIYEQYF | TGTGCCAGCAGATCGGACATTTACGAGCAGTACTTC
TRBJ2-5 | . | TRBD1 | TRBV6-1 | CVSSESRGFRGETQYF | TGTGTCAGCAGTGAATCCCGGGGATTCAGGGGGGAGACCCAGTACTTC
TRBJ1-2 | . | TRBD1 | TRBV27 | CASSLGTGGGYTF | TGTGCCAGCAGTTTGGGCACAGGGGGCGGCTACACCTTC
TRBJ2-5 | . | . | TRBV7-2 | CASSLGGLGETQYF | TGTGCCAGCAGCTTAGGGGGGCTAGGGGAGACCCAGTACTTC